This TCR beta chain was captured by sequencing in a study of spatial heterogeneity in lung cancer. Turning to this clonotype: Its antigen is currently unknown. A library made for alpha chains picked up this beta chain off target, so its size means little.

Findings and limits, study-wide: Tumor mutation count correlated with how many alpha and beta TCRs expanded intratumorally.

Each CDR3 protein gets one entry after TCRdb re-called the 5' RACE reads with MiXCR. This table has around 9,700 distinct CDR3 sequences, under 10% appearing once. V dropped 3 bases and J dropped 2; count of bases not matched to a gene: 8. The CDR3 totals 15 residues. Per germline, CDR1 SQVTM and CDR2 ANQGSEA. Regarding time point: sample taken at primary tumor resection. This material consisted of lung tumor tissue, taken at surgery. This rearrangement joins TRBV29-1 to TRBJ2-7; 9 nucleotides line up with TRBD1. This receptor was taken from a female donor with early-stage non-small cell lung cancer. The CDR3 protein is CSVDSGTGFTYEQYF. The CDR3, as DNA: TGCAGCGTTGACTCTGGGACAGGGTTCACCTACGAGCAGTACTTC.